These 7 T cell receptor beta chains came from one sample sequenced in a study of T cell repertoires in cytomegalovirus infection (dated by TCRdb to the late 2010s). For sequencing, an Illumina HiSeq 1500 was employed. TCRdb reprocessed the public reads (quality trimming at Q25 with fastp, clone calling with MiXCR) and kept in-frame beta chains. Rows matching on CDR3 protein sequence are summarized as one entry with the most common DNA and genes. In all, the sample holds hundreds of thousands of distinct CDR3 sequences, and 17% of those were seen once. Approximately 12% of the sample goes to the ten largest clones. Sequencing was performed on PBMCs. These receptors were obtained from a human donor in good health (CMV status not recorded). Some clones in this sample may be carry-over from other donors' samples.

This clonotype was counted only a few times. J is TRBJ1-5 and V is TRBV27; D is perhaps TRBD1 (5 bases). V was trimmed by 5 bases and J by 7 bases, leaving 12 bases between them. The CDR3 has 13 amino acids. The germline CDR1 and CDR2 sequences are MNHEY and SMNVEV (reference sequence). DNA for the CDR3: TGTGCCAGCAGTCCTATCTGGGACCAGCCCCAGCATTTT. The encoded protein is CASSPIWDQPQHF.

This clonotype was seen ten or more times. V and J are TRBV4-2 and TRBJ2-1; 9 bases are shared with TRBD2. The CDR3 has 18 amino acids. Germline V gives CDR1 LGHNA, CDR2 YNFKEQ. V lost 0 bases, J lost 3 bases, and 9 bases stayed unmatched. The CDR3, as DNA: TGTGCCAGCAGCCAAGAAAGGAAAGGACTAGCGAGCTACAATGAGCAGTTCTTC. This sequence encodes CASSQERKGLASYNEQFF.

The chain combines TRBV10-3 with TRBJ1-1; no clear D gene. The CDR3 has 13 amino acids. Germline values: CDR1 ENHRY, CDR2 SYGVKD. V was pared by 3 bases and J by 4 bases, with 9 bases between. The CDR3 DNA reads TGTGCCATCAGTGAAATCCGCGGCACTGAAGCTTTCTTT. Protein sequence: CAISEIRGTEAFF.

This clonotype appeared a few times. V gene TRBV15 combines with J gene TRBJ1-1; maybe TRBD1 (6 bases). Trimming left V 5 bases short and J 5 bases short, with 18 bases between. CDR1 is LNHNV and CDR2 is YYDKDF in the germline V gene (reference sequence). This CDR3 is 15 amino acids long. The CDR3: CATSPSGGRRTEAFF. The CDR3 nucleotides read TGTGCCACCAGCCCGAGCGGGGGGCGAAGGACTGAAGCTTTCTTT.

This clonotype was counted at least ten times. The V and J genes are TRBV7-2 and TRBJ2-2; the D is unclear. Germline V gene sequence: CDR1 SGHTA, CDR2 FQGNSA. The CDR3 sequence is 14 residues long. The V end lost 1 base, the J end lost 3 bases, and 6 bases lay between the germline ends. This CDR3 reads CASSLGQYTGELFF. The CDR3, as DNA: TGTGCCAGCAGCTTAGGGCAATACACCGGGGAGCTGTTTTTT. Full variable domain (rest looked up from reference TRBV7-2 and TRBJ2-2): GAGVSQSPSNKVTEKGKDVELRCDPISGHTALYWYRQSLGQGLEFLIYFQGNSAPDKSGLPSDRFSAERTGGSVSTLTIQRTQQEDSAVYLCASSLGQYTGELFFGEGSRLTVL.

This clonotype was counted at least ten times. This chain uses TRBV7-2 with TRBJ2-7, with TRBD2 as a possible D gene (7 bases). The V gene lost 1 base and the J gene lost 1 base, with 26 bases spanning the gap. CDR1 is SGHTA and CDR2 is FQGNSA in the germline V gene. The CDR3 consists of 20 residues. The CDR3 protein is CASSLEAIQQGLSWSYEQYF. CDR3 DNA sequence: TGTGCCAGCAGCTTAGAAGCCATTCAACAGGGACTAAGCTGGTCCTACGAGCAGTACTTC.

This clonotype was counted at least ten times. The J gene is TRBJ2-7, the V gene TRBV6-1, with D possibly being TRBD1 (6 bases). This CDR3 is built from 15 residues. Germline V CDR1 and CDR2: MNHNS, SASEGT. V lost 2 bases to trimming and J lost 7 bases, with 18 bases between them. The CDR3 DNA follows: TGTGCCAGCAGTGAATCAGGGGTTGCATCTCTAGAGCAGTACTTC. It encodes CASSESGVASLEQYF.